These T cell receptor beta chains were read from a single sample in a study of blood T cells in healthy people across ages. A single record per CDR3 protein comes from TCRdb applying MiXCR to the 5' RACE reads. Among roughly 2 million distinct CDR3 sequences listed, roughly 49% were seen once. The sample consisted of blood. These receptors came from a woman in her forties in good health. Both conserved end residues are part of each CDR3. Fields, in order: V gene, D gene, J gene, CDR3 length, clone size, CDR3 DNA, CDR3 protein. A D gene is named only where the DNA matches it firmly. Not all rows give a size; the values are once, few, many and, for expanded clones, a class.

TRBV19	TRBD1	TRBJ2-5	14	NA	TGTGCCAGTAAAGCCAGGGGGACCCAAGAGACCCAGTACTTC	CASKARGTQETQYF
TRBV4-3	TRBD2	TRBJ2-1	13	NA	TGCGCCAGCAGCCAACTCGCGGGAGGTGAGCAGTTCTTC	CASSQLAGGEQFF
TRBV25-1	NA	TRBJ1-3	14	many	TGTGCCAGCAGTGAAGAACAGGGCGAAAACACCATATATTTT	CASSEEQGENTIYF
TRBV7-2	NA	TRBJ1-4	14	NA	TGTGCCAGCAGCTTGGCGCTCGAACCCGGCAAACTGTTTTTT	CASSLALEPGKLFF
TRBV6-5	NA	TRBJ1-2	14	NA	TGTGCCAGCAGTTCCGTAACCCACGGCTATGGCTACACCTTC	CASSSVTHGYGYTF
TRBV20-1	NA	TRBJ1-2	15	NA	TGCAGTGCTAAAAGACAGCGATCAACCGCGGGTGGCTACACCTTC	CSAKRQRSTAGGYTF
TRBV4-3	TRBD1	TRBJ1-2	16	NA	TGCGCCAGCAGCCAGGACCCGGCAGGGGGGAGCTATGGCTACACCTTC	CASSQDPAGGSYGYTF
TRBV12-5	NA	TRBJ2-1	15	NA	TGTGCTAGTGGTCCCAGGGGGGGGTCATACAATGAGCAGTTCTTC	CASGPRGGSYNEQFF
TRBV28	NA	TRBJ2-3	16	NA	TGTGCCAGCAGTTCCCCGCCCACCGAGGGCCGGGGTACGCAGTATTTT	CASSSPPTEGRGTQYF
TRBV7-6	NA	TRBJ1-1	15	NA	TGTGCCAGCAGCTTAGGAGGGGTAGCGTCAACTGAAGCTTTCTTT	CASSLGGVASTEAFF
TRBV20-1	NA	TRBJ2-1	15	few	TGCAGTGCTAGAGAATGGCAGGGGCCGTACAATGAGCAGTTCTTC	CSAREWQGPYNEQFF
TRBV7-9	NA	TRBJ1-2	15	many	TGTGCCAGCAGCTTAGCTCAGGGCGCTAACTATGGCTACACCTTC	CASSLAQGANYGYTF
TRBV20-1	NA	TRBJ2-3	14	few	TGCAGTGCAAAGGACACGCGTACCACAGATACGCAGTATTTT	CSAKDTRTTDTQYF
TRBV29-1	NA	TRBJ2-4	12	few	TGCAGCGTTGATTCAACCCACCGGGGGCAGTACTTC	CSVDSTHRGQYF
TRBV7-9	TRBD2	TRBJ2-3	16	NA	TGTGCCAGCAGCGCAGGACTAGCGGGGGAGACAGATACGCAGTATTTT	CASSAGLAGETDTQYF
TRBV7-2	NA	TRBJ2-3	11	many	TGTGCCAGCAGTCTTCCGGGTACGCAGTATTTT	CASSLPGTQYF
TRBV6-5	NA	TRBJ2-5	13	many	TGTGCCAGCAGAAGGGATTCCCAAGAGACCCAGTACTTC	CASRRDSQETQYF
TRBV7-2	NA	TRBJ2-3	18	NA	TGTGCCAGCAGCTTAGCCCCTCTCCCCGTCCCTGACACAGATACGCAGTATTTT	CASSLAPLPVPDTDTQYF
TRBV2	TRBD2	TRBJ2-3	14	few	TGTGCCAGCAAGTCGGCTAGCGGGGGATATACGCAGTATTTT	CASKSASGGYTQYF
TRBV12-3/TRBV12-4	NA	TRBJ2-1	13	few	TGTGCCAGCAGTTTAGGTGGGGGACATGAGCAGTTCTTC	CASSLGGGHEQFF
TRBV7-2	NA	TRBJ2-5	14	many	TGTGCCAGCAGCCTAGTTGGGTTGGGCGAGACCCAGTACTTC	CASSLVGLGETQYF
TRBV20-1	TRBD2	TRBJ2-3	18	NA	TGCAGTGCTAGAGATCTCCTCAATCAGCGGGGGACCACAGATACGCAGTATTTT	CSARDLLNQRGTTDTQYF
TRBV7-3	NA	TRBJ1-1	15	NA	TGTGCCAGCAGCTTAGTTCCCGAGCCAAACACTGAAGCTTTCTTT	CASSLVPEPNTEAFF
TRBV20-1	NA	TRBJ2-3	14	NA	TGCAGTGCTAGAAACGGGGGTGGCACAGATACGCAGTATTTT	CSARNGGGTDTQYF
TRBV29-1	TRBD2	TRBJ2-6	14	many	TGCAGCGTTGCGGGAGGGTTCGGGGCCAACGTCCTGACTTTC	CSVAGGFGANVLTF
TRBV20-1	TRBD1	TRBJ1-1	14	NA	TGCAGTGCTACCGCCGGGACAGCGAACACTGAAGCTTTCTTT	CSATAGTANTEAFF
TRBV5-1	NA	TRBJ2-3	13	NA	TGCGCCAGAAGTGGCGAGAACATAGATACGCAGTATTTT	CARSGENIDTQYF
TRBV6-6	NA	TRBJ2-7	12	NA	TGTGCCAGCAGTTACAGAGTCAACGAGCAGTACTTC	CASSYRVNEQYF
TRBV4-1	TRBD2	TRBJ2-5	15	NA	TGCGCCAGCAGCCAACCAACTAGCGATCAAGAGACCCAGTACTTC	CASSQPTSDQETQYF
TRBV9	NA	TRBJ2-5	15	NA	TGTGCCAGCAGCGTACGAGGGACGGCTGAGGAGACCCAGTACTTC	CASSVRGTAEETQYF
TRBV29-1	NA	TRBJ2-6	14	NA	TGCAGCGTTGGGGGGAGTGCGGGGGCCAACGTCCTGACTTTC	CSVGGSAGANVLTF
TRBV11-2	TRBD1	TRBJ1-2	14	NA	TGTGCCAGCAGCTTACCGGACAGGGTCGAGGGCTACACCTTC	CASSLPDRVEGYTF
TRBV4-2	TRBD2	TRBJ2-3	18	NA	TGTGCCAGCAGCTTCGGACTAGCGGGGGGGTGGAGCACAGATACGCAGTATTTT	CASSFGLAGGWSTDTQYF
TRBV11-2	NA	TRBJ2-5	16	NA	TGTGCCAGCAGCTCCTGGGCCCGGGCCGGACAAGAGACCCAGTACTTC	CASSSWARAGQETQYF
TRBV4-3	NA	TRBJ2-7	19	few	TGCGCCAGCAGCCAAGATCGTGGGACAAATGTGTTCGGGACCTACGAGCAGTACTTC	CASSQDRGTNVFGTYEQYF
TRBV19	NA	TRBJ1-1	14	NA	TGTGCCAGTAGTATCCAGGGTACCTTCACTGAAGCTTTCTTT	CASSIQGTFTEAFF
TRBV12-3/TRBV12-4	NA	TRBJ1-4	14	few	TGTGCCAGCACTCCCTGGCCAACTAATGAAAAACTGTTTTTT	CASTPWPTNEKLFF
TRBV4-3	NA	TRBJ2-4	16	NA	TGCGCCAGCAGCCAAGATAGGGGCGGAGCTAAAAACATTCAGTACTTC	CASSQDRGGAKNIQYF
TRBV7-9	NA	TRBJ1-6	12	few	TGTGCCAGCACCACGGACGGCGGCCCCCTCCACTTT	CASTTDGGPLHF
TRBV4-3	NA	TRBJ2-5	15	NA	TGCGCCAGCAGCCAAGATTGGGACGTTCAAGAGACCCAGTACTTC	CASSQDWDVQETQYF
TRBV7-2	NA	TRBJ1-1	14	NA	TGTGCCAGCAGCACCAGGGATCGGAACACTGAAGCTTTCTTT	CASSTRDRNTEAFF
TRBV7-2	TRBD2	TRBJ2-7	17	NA	TGTGCCAGCAGCCCGTCCAATAGACTAGCGGGGGGCTACGAGCAGTACTTC	CASSPSNRLAGGYEQYF
TRBV18	TRBD2	TRBJ2-3	13	few	TGTGCCAGCTCACCCGGAGCTAGCGGGTCGCAGTATTTT	CASSPGASGSQYF
TRBV29-1	NA	TRBJ1-1	13	NA	TGCAGCGTTGAATCGGGAAGGGATACTGAAGCTTTCTTT	CSVESGRDTEAFF
TRBV4-1	NA	TRBJ1-5	18	NA	TGCGCCAGCAGCCAAGATCCCCTCGGACACAATAGCAATCAGCCCCAGCATTTT	CASSQDPLGHNSNQPQHF
TRBV5-1	TRBD1	TRBJ2-5	15	NA	TGCGCCAGCAGCTTAGACAGGGGAGAACAAGAGACCCAGTACTTC	CASSLDRGEQETQYF
TRBV4-3	TRBD1	TRBJ1-2	15	few	TGCGCCAGCAGCCAAGAAGGCGGCAGGGGGAATGGCTACACCTTC	CASSQEGGRGNGYTF
TRBV4-2	TRBD1	TRBJ1-1	18	NA	TGTGCCAGCAGCCCTGCATCCGGACAGGTTGGGGGGGGCACTGAAGCTTTCTTT	CASSPASGQVGGGTEAFF
TRBV28	TRBD1	TRBJ2-7	17	few	TGTGCCAGCAGTTTATCGTTGGAACAGGGGGGCTCCTACGAGCAGTACTTC	CASSLSLEQGGSYEQYF
TRBV4-3	NA	TRBJ2-7	15	few	TGCGCCAGCAGCCCTGAAGCCTCGGGGTTAGGGGAGCAGTACTTC	CASSPEASGLGEQYF
TRBV6-5	NA	TRBJ1-2	15	few	TGTGCCAGCAGTCCCGGGACCCCGGTGGTCTATGGCTACACCTTC	CASSPGTPVVYGYTF
TRBV7-2	NA	TRBJ2-1	16	NA	TGTGCCAGCAGCCCCCCCGGGGTTCGATCCTACAATGAGCAGTTCTTC	CASSPPGVRSYNEQFF